Each of the 29 T cell receptor beta chains below was sequenced from the same sample in a study of T cells in Graves' hyperthyroidism and ophthalmopathy. Researchers took RNA transcripts and amplified the TCR beta CDR3 regions from them. Carried out on the TCR CDR3, a first-round RT-PCR used the HTBI primer set. TCRdb re-derived calls from the multiplex PCR reads in MiXCR, one entry per CDR3 protein. The repertoire consists of about 560,000 distinct CDR3 sequences, with roughly a sixth occurring once and the leading ten covering approximately 20%. Sequenced sample: blood. Receptors were obtained from a woman aged 18-29 years with Graves' hyperthyroidism.

This clonotype has ten or more counts. The chain recombines TRBV24-1 with TRBJ2-5; 8 bases are a match to TRBD2. CDR1 is KGHDR and CDR2 is SFDVKD in the germline V gene. Trimming at V came to 3 bases and at J to 5 bases, leaving 1 base not matched to a gene. The CDR3 loop spans 13 amino acids. The CDR3 region is CATSDGGRETQYF. In DNA form, the CDR3 reads TGTGCCACCAGTGATGGCGGGAGGGAGACCCAGTACTTC.

The chain links TRBV29-1 to TRBJ1-4, with TRBD1 identical over 7 bases. The germline V gene encodes CDR1 SQVTM and CDR2 ANQGSEA. Losses at the gene ends were 6 bases for V and 4 bases for J; bases not matched to a gene: 5. The CDR3 is made up of 13 amino acids. The CDR3 is CSVIRDSNEKLFF. Written as DNA, the CDR3 is TGCAGCGTGATCCGGGACAGTAATGAAAAACTGTTTTTT.

There are many counts of this clonotype. The chain employs TRBV6-2 or TRBV6-3 and TRBJ1-5; no definite D call. The CDR3 contains 19 residues. Germline V gene data show CDR1 as MNHEY and CDR2 as SVGEGT. Between the trimmed V and J ends, which lost 0 bases and 3 bases, there was a span of 21 bases. The CDR3 spells CASSYSNTRSRGYNQPQHF. CDR3 sequence (DNA): TGTGCCAGCAGTTACTCGAATACCAGGTCCCGGGGTTACAATCAGCCCCAGCATTTT.

The chain joins TRBV7-9 to TRBJ1-1, with D tentatively TRBD1 (6 bases). This CDR3 comprises 16 residues. Germline assignment: CDR1 SEHNR and CDR2 FQNEAQ (reference sequence). V lost 5 bases and J lost 0, with 16 bases in between. CDR3 amino acids: CASSGSPQGMNTEAFF. CDR3 DNA sequence: TGTGCCAGCAGCGGTAGTCCACAGGGCATGAACACTGAAGCTTTCTTT.

This clonotype occurred a few times. This chain connects TRBV6-5 to TRBJ1-1; D ambiguous. The V gene's germline CDR1 is MNHEY and CDR2 SVGAGI. The CDR3 covers 13 residues. V was cut by 2 bases and J by 4 bases, with 8 bases left in between. The CDR3 nucleotides read TGTGCCAGCAGTTACACGAGGGCCACTGAAGCTTTCTTT. Translating gives CASSYTRATEAFF.

In the case of this clonotype: One end of the junction fails to match germline, which may point to a read error. The CDR3 here is CASSSSSYEQCF. In DNA form, the CDR3 reads TGTGCCAGCAGTTCCTCGTCCTACGAGCAGTGCTTC. The gene calls are TRBV13 and TRBJ2-7; no reliable D call. CDR1 and CDR2 (germline): PRHDT, FYEKMQ (reference sequence). CDR3 size: 12 residues.

V and J are TRBV11-3 and TRBJ2-1; 9 bases align to TRBD2. V lost 5 bases to trimming and J lost 4 bases; unmatched junction nucleotides: 12. The CDR3 covers 17 residues. Germline lookup yields CDR1 SGHNT and CDR2 YENEEA. The CDR3 DNA sequence: TGTGCCAGCAGCCAGTACGCCGGGACTAGCAGTTACAATGAGCAGTTCTTC. It specifies CASSQYAGTSSYNEQFF.

The rearrangement joins TRBV4-1 to TRBJ2-5; TRBD2 agrees at 16 bases. This CDR3 has 17 amino acids. Germline trimming cut 4 bases from V and 5 bases from J; bases unmatched to any gene: 7. Germline CDR1 reads MGHRA; CDR2 reads YSYEKL. The CDR3 sequence: CASSPLPGLAGGETQYF. DNA of the CDR3: TGCGCCAGCAGCCCATTACCGGGACTAGCGGGAGGGGAGACCCAGTACTTC.

The V call is TRBV15, the J call TRBJ2-2, with TRBD1 matching over 8 bases. Germline V gene data show CDR1 as LNHNV and CDR2 as YYDKDF (reference sequence). The CDR3 length is 18 residues. The ends lost 1 base at V and 4 bases at J; junction bases unmatched: 11. Here the CDR3 reads CATSRVLGQGDFTGELFF. The CDR3 bases are TGTGCCACCAGCAGAGTATTAGGACAGGGTGATTTCACCGGGGAGCTGTTTTTT.

This clonotype turned up a few times. This rearrangement joins TRBV7-9 to TRBJ2-7, with a tentative D call TRBD1 (6 bases). The CDR3 totals 13 residues. The germline gives CDR1 SEHNR, CDR2 FQNEAQ (reference sequence). The V end lost 7 bases, the J end lost 7 bases, and 17 bases lay between the germline ends. CDR3 amino acids: CASKQGEGYEQYF. DNA for the CDR3: TGTGCCAGCAAACAGGGAGAGGGATATGAGCAGTACTTC.

This clonotype was found a few times. The chain couples TRBV5-1 to TRBJ1-1; D is unresolved. V shed 0 bases and J shed 5 bases, with 8 bases lying between them. From germline, CDR1 is SGHRS and CDR2 YFSETQ. The CDR3 runs to 13 residues. The CDR3 bases are TGCGCCAGCAGCTTGGACGGGTGGACTGAAGCTTTCTTT. This gives the protein CASSLDGWTEAFF. Based on the CDR3 plus reference TRBV5-1 and TRBJ1-1, the full variable domain is KAGVTQTPRYLIKTRGQQVTLSCSPISGHRSVSWYQQTPGQGLQFLFEYFSETQRNKGNFPGRFSGRQFSNSRSEMNVSTLELGDSALYLCASSLDGWTEAFFGQGTRLTVV.

This clonotype turned up a few times. The chain couples TRBV12-3 or TRBV12-4 to TRBJ2-3; tentative D call: TRBD2 (6 bases). The V and J ends lost 5 bases and 2 bases respectively, with 11 bases between them. The CDR3 is 14 amino acids. CDR3 coding DNA: TGTGCCAGCAGTAGGACTACTATCACAGATACGCAGTATTTT. Translating it yields CASSRTTITDTQYF.

V is TRBV4-1 and J is TRBJ2-3; 7 bases align to TRBD1. The CDR3 is made up of 15 amino acids. Trimming removed 2 bases from V and 5 bases from J; junction bases left unmatched: 7. The germline V gene has CDR1 MGHRA and CDR2 YSYEKL. The CDR3 coding sequence is TGCGCCAGCAGCCAAAGGATAAGGGGGCAAGATACGCAGTATTTT. Protein: CASSQRIRGQDTQYF.

This clonotype has at least ten counts. V usage is TRBV15 and J usage is TRBJ2-7; weak D call: TRBD1 (7 bases). V lost 0 bases to trimming and J lost 1 base, with 19 bases between them. This CDR3 spans 18 amino acids. Per the germline V gene, CDR1 is LNHNV and CDR2 is YYDKDF (reference sequence). CDR3 bases: TGTGCCACCAGCAGAGATGTGGGCGACAGGGAGGCGTCCTACGAGCAGTACTTC. Translation gives CATSRDVGDREASYEQYF. Combining the CDR3 with reference TRBV15 and TRBJ2-7 gives the whole variable domain DAMVIQNPRYQVTQFGKPVTLSCSQTLNHNVMYWYQQKSSQAPKLLFHYYDKDFNNEADTPDNFQSRRPNTSFCFLDIRSPGLGDTAMYLCATSRDVGDREASYEQYFGPGTRLTVT.

This clonotype was picked up many times. The genes are TRBV12-3 or TRBV12-4 and TRBJ1-3; no clear D gene. The germline V and J ends were trimmed by 4 bases and 0 bases, with 7 bases remaining between them. The CDR3 contains 14 residues. Here the CDR3 DNA reads TGTGCCAGCAGTTCCACGTCCTCTGGAAACACCATATATTTT. It encodes CASSSTSSGNTIYF.

This clonotype has just a few counts. The rearrangement links TRBV10-3 to TRBJ1-6; D is uncertain. Germline assignment: CDR1 ENHRY and CDR2 SYGVKD. CDR3 size: 15 residues. With 0 bases removed from V and 10 bases from J, the gap between germline ends came to 13 bases. The CDR3 here is CAISESVSEISPLHF. The CDR3, as DNA: TGTGCCATCAGTGAGTCGGTATCCGAAATCTCACCCCTCCACTTT.

The gene calls are TRBV19 and TRBJ2-5, with D possibly matching TRBD2 (5 bases). The germline CDR1 and CDR2 sequences are LNHDA and SQIVND (reference sequence). V was pared by 3 bases and J by 5 bases, with 16 bases between. This CDR3 has 15 residues. In DNA form, the CDR3 reads TGTGCCAGTAGTATGTCTGCTAGCTTCAAGGAGACCCAGTACTTC. Its translation: CASSMSASFKETQYF.

CDR3 sequence (DNA): TGTGCCAGCTCACCACCGGGATATGGCTACACCTTC. It is translated as CASSPPGYGYTF. The rearrangement links TRBV18 to TRBJ1-2; no clear D gene. The CDR3 runs 12 residues. Trimming left V 0 bases short and J 5 bases short, with 4 bases between. Germline-derived CDR1 and CDR2 are KGHSH and LQKENI. The entire variable domain, with the rest obtained from reference TRBV18 and TRBJ1-2, is as follows: NAGVMQNPRHLVRRRGQEARLRCSPMKGHSHVYWYRQLPEEGLKFMVYLQKENIIDESGMPKERFSAEFPKEGPSILRIQQVVRGDSAAYFCASSPPGYGYTFGSGTRLTVV.

This clonotype was seen at least ten times. The chain links TRBV24-1 to TRBJ1-1, with D maybe TRBD1 (5 bases). Germline assignment: CDR1 KGHDR and CDR2 SFDVKD. The CDR3 sequence is 15 residues long. Trimming cost V 8 bases and J 0 bases, with 15 bases left between them. DNA of the CDR3: TGTGCCACCATTCCCCCCGGCAGGGTGAACACTGAAGCTTTCTTT. It yields the protein CATIPPGRVNTEAFF.

The chain links TRBV7-9 to TRBJ2-1, with TRBD1 as a possible D gene (5 bases). The germline gives CDR1 SEHNR, CDR2 FQNEAQ (reference sequence). The V and J ends lost 7 bases and 13 bases respectively, with 20 bases between them. CDR3 size: 13 residues. CDR3 amino acids: CASTLGVRETQFF. The DNA of the CDR3 is TGTGCCAGCACCCTAGGGGTTCGCGAGACCCAGTTCTTC.

The sample holds many counts of this clonotype. The chain combines TRBV5-8 with TRBJ2-5, with 11 bases that match TRBD1. The trim removed 3 bases at V and 5 bases at J, leaving 6 bases unmatched. Per the germline V gene, CDR1 is SGHTS and CDR2 is YDEGEE. CDR3 size: 15 residues. The CDR3 spells CASSSRTGGLETQYF. The CDR3 nucleotides are TGTGCCAGCAGCTCCAGGACAGGGGGCTTGGAGACCCAGTACTTC.

This clonotype was picked up a small number of times. V is TRBV4-3 and J is TRBJ1-1, with D maybe TRBD1 (6 bases). Looked up from germline, CDR1 is LGHNA and CDR2 is YSLEER. The CDR3 has 16 amino acids. V was shortened by 4 bases and J by 1 base, with 16 bases between the two germline ends. The CDR3 reads CASSRSNLGGNTEAFF. The CDR3 nucleotides read TGCGCCAGCAGCCGCTCAAACCTAGGGGGGAACACTGAAGCTTTCTTT.

The chain carries TRBV10-3 and TRBJ2-3; D gene ambiguous. The CDR3 totals 12 residues. Germline CDR1 and CDR2: ENHRY and SYGVKD. V shed 6 bases and J shed 2 bases, with 6 bases lying between them. In DNA, the CDR3 is TGTGCCATCAGGGGGTCCACAGATACGCAGTATTTT. Amino acids: CAIRGSTDTQYF.

The V gene is TRBV4-1, the J gene TRBJ2-1; 7 bases line up with TRBD2. This CDR3 region has 17 residues. Germline CDR1 MGHRA, CDR2 YSYEKL. The J segment lost 6 bases and the V segment lost 3 bases, leaving 14 bases of the junction unmatched. The CDR3 loop reads CASSQGRALVLFNEQFF. In DNA form, the CDR3 reads TGCGCCAGCAGCCAGGGGAGGGCCCTCGTCCTTTTCAATGAGCAGTTCTTC.

This clonotype was recorded many times. The chain is built from TRBV18 and TRBJ1-5; the D is unclear. Trimming removed 0 bases at V and 10 bases at J, with 7 bases between. The CDR3 loop spans 12 amino acids. Germline V gene data show CDR1 as KGHSH and CDR2 as LQKENI. CDR3 sequence reads: CASSPPEGPQHF. The CDR3 DNA sequence: TGTGCCAGCTCACCACCGGAAGGACCCCAGCATTTT. The full variable domain, its missing parts supplied by reference TRBV18 and TRBJ1-5, is NAGVMQNPRHLVRRRGQEARLRCSPMKGHSHVYWYRQLPEEGLKFMVYLQKENIIDESGMPKERFSAEFPKEGPSILRIQQVVRGDSAAYFCASSPPEGPQHFGDGTRLSIL.

This clonotype was observed a handful of times. For the CDR3, the DNA is TGTGCCAGCAGCTTAGGGGATTTCACCGGGGAGCTGTTTTTT. Encoded protein: CASSLGDFTGELFF. The V call is TRBV11-2, the J call TRBJ2-2; D is ambiguous. Between the trimmed V and J ends, which lost 1 base and 4 bases, there was a span of 7 bases. The CDR3 runs 14 residues. The V gene's germline CDR1 is SGHAT and CDR2 FQNNGV. Filled out from reference TRBV11-2 and TRBJ2-2, the complete variable domain reads EAGVAQSPRYKIIEKRQSVAFWCNPISGHATLYWYQQILGQGPKLLIQFQNNGVVDDSQLPKDRFSAERLKGVDSTLKIQPAKLEDSAVYLCASSLGDFTGELFFGEGSRLTVL.

This clonotype occurred many times. The rearrangement uses TRBV5-1 and TRBJ2-1, with a possible D match to TRBD2 (5 bases). CDR3 length equals 15 residues. The germline V gene has CDR1 SGHRS and CDR2 YFSETQ. Trimming shortened V by 0 bases and J by 2 bases, and 9 bases separated the two germline ends. CDR3 residues: CASSLEGATYNEQFF. CDR3 nucleotides: TGCGCCAGCAGCTTGGAGGGAGCGACCTACAATGAGCAGTTCTTC.

This sequence joins TRBV29-1 and TRBJ2-7; perhaps D is TRBD1 or TRBD2 (5 bases each). CDR3 length equals 12 residues. Germline CDR1 and CDR2: SQVTM and ANQGSEA. V lost 6 bases to trimming and J lost 2 bases, with 11 bases between them. As DNA, the CDR3 is TGCAGCGTATCGGGGCCCGCCTACGAGCAGTACTTC. Amino acids: CSVSGPAYEQYF.

This clonotype has ten or more counts. The chain carries TRBV7-3 and TRBJ2-1; 9 bases map to TRBD2. The CDR3 is 16 amino acids. With 5 bases clipped from V and 0 bases from J, the junction kept 5 bases outside the gene matches. CDR1 is SGHTA, CDR2 FQGTGA, per germline. For the CDR3, the DNA is TGTGCCAGCAGCACGACTAGCGGAAGCTCCTACAATGAGCAGTTCTTC. Amino acid sequence: CASSTTSGSSYNEQFF. Variable domain in full (rest from reference TRBV7-3 and TRBJ2-1): GAGVSQTPSNKVTEKGKYVELRCDPISGHTALYWYRQSLGQGPEFLIYFQGTGAADDSGLPNDRFFAVRPEGSVSTLKIQRTERGDSAVYLCASSTTSGSSYNEQFFGPGTRLTVL.